This T cell receptor (beta chain) was retrieved from a study of blood T cells in healthy people across ages. In the study overall: About one barcoded beta molecule per two T cells came from capture by template switching.

A J-beta primer mix and a sample-barcoded 5' primer were used in a second PCR of about 7 to 12 cycles. Through a template-switch adaptor with 12 random nucleotides, each cDNA molecule received a tag. Each CDR3 protein is one row after TCRdb ran MiXCR on the 5' RACE reads. This table holds 1.5 million to 1.8 million distinct CDR3 sequences, 42% found once. Caucasian individuals from Russia who were healthy and aged roughly 6 to 100 acted as donors. Every donor provided approximately 9.2 milliliters of peripheral blood. The V gene lost 5 bases and the J gene lost 0 bases, with 10 bases spanning the gap. The CDR3 loop spans 13 amino acids. Germline CDR1 SQVTM, CDR2 ANQGSEA.

This TCR derives from a young woman in good health. What was sequenced was blood. V and J are TRBV29-1 and TRBJ1-1; D is possibly TRBD1 (5 bases). DNA for the CDR3: TGCAGCGTTAGACAGACACTGAACACTGAAGCTTTCTTT. Translation: CSVRQTLNTEAFF.